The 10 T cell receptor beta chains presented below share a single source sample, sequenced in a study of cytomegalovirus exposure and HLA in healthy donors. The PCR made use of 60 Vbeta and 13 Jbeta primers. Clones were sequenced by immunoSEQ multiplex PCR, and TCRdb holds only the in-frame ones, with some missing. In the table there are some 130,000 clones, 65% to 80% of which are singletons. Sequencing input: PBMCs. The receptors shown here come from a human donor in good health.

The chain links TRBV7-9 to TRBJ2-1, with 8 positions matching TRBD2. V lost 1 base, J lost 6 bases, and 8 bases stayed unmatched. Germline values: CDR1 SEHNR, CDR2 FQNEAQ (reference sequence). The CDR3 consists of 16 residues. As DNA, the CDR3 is TGTGCCAGCAGCTTAGAGGCTACTAGCGGATTCAATGAGCAGTTCTTC. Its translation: CASSLEATSGFNEQFF.

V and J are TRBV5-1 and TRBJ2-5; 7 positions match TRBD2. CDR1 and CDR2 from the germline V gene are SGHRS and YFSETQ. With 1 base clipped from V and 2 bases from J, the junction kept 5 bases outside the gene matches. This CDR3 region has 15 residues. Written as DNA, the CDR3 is TGCGCCAGCAGCTTGACTAGCGCAGATCAAGAGACCCAGTACTTC. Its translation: CASSLTSADQETQYF.

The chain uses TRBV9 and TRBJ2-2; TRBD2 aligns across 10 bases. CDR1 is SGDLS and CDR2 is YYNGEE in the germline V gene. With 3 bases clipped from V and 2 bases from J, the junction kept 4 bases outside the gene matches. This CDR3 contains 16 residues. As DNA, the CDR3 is TGTGCCAGCAGCGCCTCTAGCGGGAGAAACACCGGGGAGCTGTTTTTT. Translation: CASSASSGRNTGELFF. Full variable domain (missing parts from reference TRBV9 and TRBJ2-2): DSGVTQTPKHLITATGQRVTLRCSPRSGDLSVYWYQQSLDQGLQFLIQYYNGEERAKGNILERFSAQQFPDLHSELNLSSLELGDSALYFCASSASSGRNTGELFFGEGSRLTVL.

The CDR3 region has the DNA TGCAGTGTGGGCCTACCCAATGAGCAGTTCTTC. The encoded protein is CSVGLPNEQFF. The rearrangement links TRBV20-1 to TRBJ2-1; D gene unclear. The germline gives CDR1 DFQATT, CDR2 SNEGSKA (reference sequence). The CDR3 length is 11 residues. Trimming stripped 7 bases from V and 6 bases from J, with 10 bases between.

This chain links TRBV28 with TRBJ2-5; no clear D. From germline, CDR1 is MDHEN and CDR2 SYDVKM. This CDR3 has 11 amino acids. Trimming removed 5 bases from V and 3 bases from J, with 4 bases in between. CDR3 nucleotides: TGTGCCAGCAGTCCCGAAGAGACCCAGTACTTC. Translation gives CASSPEETQYF.

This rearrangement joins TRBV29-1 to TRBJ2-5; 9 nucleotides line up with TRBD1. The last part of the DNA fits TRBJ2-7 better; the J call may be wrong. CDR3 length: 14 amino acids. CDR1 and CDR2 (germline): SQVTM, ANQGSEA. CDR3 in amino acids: CSVEVADRGYEQYF. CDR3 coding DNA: TGCAGCGTTGAAGTCGCGGACAGGGGCTACGAGCAGTACTTC.

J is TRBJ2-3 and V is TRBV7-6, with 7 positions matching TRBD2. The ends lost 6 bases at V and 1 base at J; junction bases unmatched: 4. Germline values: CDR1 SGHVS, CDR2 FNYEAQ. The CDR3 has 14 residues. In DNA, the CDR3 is TGTGCCAGCAGTGGGAGGGCGGGCACAGATACGCAGTATTTT. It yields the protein CASSGRAGTDTQYF.

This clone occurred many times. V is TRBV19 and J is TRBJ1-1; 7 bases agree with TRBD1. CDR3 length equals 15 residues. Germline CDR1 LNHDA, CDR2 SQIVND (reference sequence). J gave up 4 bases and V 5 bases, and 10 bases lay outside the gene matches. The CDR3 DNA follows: TGTGCCAGTAGTCCTCTGGACAGGACTTCCACTGAAGCTTTCTTT. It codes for CASSPLDRTSTEAFF.

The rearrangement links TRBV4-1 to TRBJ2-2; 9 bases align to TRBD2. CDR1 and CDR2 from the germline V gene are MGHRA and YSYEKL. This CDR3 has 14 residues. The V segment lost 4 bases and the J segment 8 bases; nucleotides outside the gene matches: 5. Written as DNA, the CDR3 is TGCGCCAGCAGCCGAGTAGCGGGAGTGGGGGAGCTGTTTTTT. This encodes CASSRVAGVGELFF.

CDR3 DNA sequence: TGTGCCAGCATCGGTCTGGAGGGGGCTTCCTACGAGCAGTACTTC. Protein sequence: CASIGLEGASYEQYF. V and J are TRBV5-6 and TRBJ2-7, with TRBD1 as a possible D gene (7 bases). The CDR3 spans 15 residues. The V and J ends lost 6 bases and 1 base respectively, with 17 bases between them. Per the germline V gene, CDR1 is SGHDT and CDR2 is YYEEEE. Supplemented by reference TRBV5-6 and TRBJ2-7, the full variable domain reads DAGVTQSPTHLIKTRGQQVTLRCSPKSGHDTVSWYQQALGQGPQFIFQYYEEEERQRGNFPDRFSGHQFPNYSSELNVNALLLGDSALYLCASIGLEGASYEQYFGPGTRLTVT.